The sequence of this T cell receptor beta chain was determined in a study of shared T cell receptors in the human thymus. Germline assignment: CDR1 SGHVS and CDR2 FNYEAQ. The CDR3 covers 17 residues. Trimming removed 3 bases at V and 4 bases at J, with 19 bases between. Produced via immunoSEQ multiplex PCR; TCRdb's table is partial and in-frame only. The table shows 450,000 to 650,000 clones, with roughly 74% occurring only once. These same records also appear under a second study, on human thymus T cells. That source notes: Healthy Finnish infants undergoing corrective surgery for congenital heart defects provided the donor material. In corrective heart surgery, resections were taken, and these provided the thymus tissue.

Sequenced material: thymocytes. This sequence joins TRBV7-6 and TRBJ2-1; possibly TRBD1 for D (6 bases). The clonotype comes from a boy less than two years old with a congenital heart defect. The CDR3 loop reads CASSLSYQGGPYNEQFF. The CDR3 DNA reads as TGTGCCAGCAGCTTGTCGTACCAAGGGGGACCATACAATGAGCAGTTCTTC.